This T cell receptor beta chain is from a study of identical twins. This clonotype was counted only a few times. TCRdb re-called the 5' RACE reads with MiXCR, one entry per CDR3 protein. The data contain approximately 700,000 distinct CDR3 sequences, 18% of them singletons. The V and J ends lost 0 bases and 2 bases respectively, with 14 bases between them. Germline loops: CDR1 SQVTM, CDR2 ANQGSEA. The length of the CDR3 is 15 residues. These same data were also listed under a study on T cells expressing NK-cell markers. That work contributes: Where a handful of donors were concerned, these clonotypes also led the CD3+CD56-NKG2C+ fraction.

Material: PBMCs. The chain recombines TRBV29-1 with TRBJ2-7; possible D gene TRBD1, 5 bases. The sequence came from a woman younger than 35 in good health. CDR3 sequence: CSVEDPNRPTYEQYF. CDR3 DNA sequence: TGCAGCGTTGAAGATCCTAACAGGCCGACCTACGAGCAGTACTTC.